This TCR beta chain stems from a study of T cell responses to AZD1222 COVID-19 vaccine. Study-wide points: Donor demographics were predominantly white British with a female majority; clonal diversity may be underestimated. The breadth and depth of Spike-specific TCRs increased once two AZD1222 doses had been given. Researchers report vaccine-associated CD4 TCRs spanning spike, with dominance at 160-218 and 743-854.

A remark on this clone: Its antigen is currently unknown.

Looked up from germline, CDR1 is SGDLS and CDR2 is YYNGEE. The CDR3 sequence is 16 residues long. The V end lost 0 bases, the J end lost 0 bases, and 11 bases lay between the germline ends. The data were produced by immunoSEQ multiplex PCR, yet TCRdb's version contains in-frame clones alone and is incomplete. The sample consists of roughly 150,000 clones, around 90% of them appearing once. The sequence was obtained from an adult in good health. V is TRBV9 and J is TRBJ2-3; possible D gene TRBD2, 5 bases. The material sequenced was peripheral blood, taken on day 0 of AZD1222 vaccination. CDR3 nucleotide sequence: TGTGCCAGCAGCGTAGGACTACCAATTAGCACAGATACGCAGTATTTT. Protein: CASSVGLPISTDTQYF.